This entry lists 27 T cell receptor beta chains sequenced from one sample in a study of OX40 agonist ivuxolimab in advanced cancers. This table comes from immunoSEQ multiplex PCR, and its TCRdb copy is limited to in-frame clones, with some not included. The table lists approximately 55,000 clones, around 88% of them singletons, with approximately 13% in the top ten. Material: CD4+ or CD8+ T cells sorted from blood, obtained in a trial of the OX40 agonist ivuxolimab. These receptors were taken from an adult with an advanced solid tumor such as melanoma, head and neck, liver or kidney cancer.

This clone came up once. V gene TRBV9 combines with J gene TRBJ2-4; D is uncertain. This CDR3 is 13 amino acids long. CDR1 and CDR2 from the germline V gene are SGDLS and YYNGEE. Trimming left V 2 bases short and J 11 bases short, with 14 bases between. CDR3 nucleotide sequence: TGTGCCAGCAGCGTTAACGTTGGTTTGGTTCAGTACTTC. It is translated as CASSVNVGLVQYF.

The chain links TRBV10-2 to TRBJ2-1; 13 nucleotides line up with TRBD2. J gave up 4 bases and V 8 bases, and 2 bases lay outside the gene matches. This CDR3 has 14 residues. Germline V CDR1 and CDR2: WSHSY, SAAADI. The CDR3 DNA is TGCGCCAGCCCGACTAGCGGGAGGTACAATGAGCAGTTCTTC. This gives the protein CASPTSGRYNEQFF.

This clone was observed a handful of times. This rearrangement joins TRBV18 to TRBJ2-7; 8 bases map to TRBD1. V lost 3 bases to trimming and J lost 9 bases; unmatched junction nucleotides: 4. From germline, CDR1 is KGHSH and CDR2 LQKENI. CDR3 length equals 12 residues. CDR3: CASSPDRAVQYF. For the CDR3, the DNA is TGTGCCAGCTCACCGGACAGGGCCGTGCAGTACTTC.

The chain links TRBV5-1 to TRBJ1-1; a possible D gene is TRBD1 (6 bases). V lost 4 bases and J lost 0, with 16 bases in between. CDR1 is SGHRS, CDR2 YFSETQ, per germline. CDR3 length equals 16 residues. CDR3 DNA: TGCGCCAGCAGCCCCATGACAGGCCGTATGAACACTGAAGCTTTCTTT. Its protein is CASSPMTGRMNTEAFF.

By its share, this clone is medium-sized. The rearrangement uses TRBV5-1 and TRBJ1-2, with D uncertain. Germline loops: CDR1 SGHRS, CDR2 YFSETQ. Trimming left V 5 bases short and J 7 bases short, with 12 bases between. The length of the CDR3 is 12 residues. The CDR3 DNA follows: TGCGCCAGCAGTCAGGACTCTCTTGGCTACACCTTC. This gives the protein CASSQDSLGYTF.

The V call is TRBV2, the J call TRBJ2-1; no clear D gene. Germline V CDR1 and CDR2: SNHLY, FYNNEI. V lost 0 bases, J lost 4 bases, and 13 bases lay in between. The CDR3 totals 16 residues. The CDR3 sequence: CASSEALMGRYNEQFF. The CDR3 bases are TGTGCCAGCAGTGAAGCGCTTATGGGCAGGTACAATGAGCAGTTCTTC.

The chain combines TRBV7-8 with TRBJ2-7; a possible D gene is TRBD2 (7 bases). Germline-derived CDR1 and CDR2 are SGHVS and FQNEAQ. The CDR3 spans 15 residues. Trimming cost V 2 bases and J 3 bases, with 14 bases left between them. The CDR3 loop is CASSLRLGGGYEQYF. The CDR3, as DNA: TGTGCCAGCAGCTTAAGACTAGGGGGGGGCTACGAGCAGTACTTC.

V gene TRBV18 combines with J gene TRBJ1-3; D not resolved. Germline V lookup: CDR1 KGHSH, CDR2 LQKENI. CDR3 length: 16 amino acids. Trimming took off 5 bases at V and 1 base at J, with 15 bases between the two ends. The CDR3 spells CASSVDSQKSGNTIYF. CDR3 DNA sequence: TGTGCCAGCTCAGTGGACTCCCAGAAGTCTGGAAACACCATATATTTT.

The CDR3 coding sequence is TGTGCCACCAGCGAGGGGAGCTCCTACAATGAGCAGTTCTTC. It encodes CATSEGSSYNEQFF. The chain combines TRBV15 with TRBJ2-1; D may match TRBD1 or TRBD2 (5 bases each). The CDR3 length is 14 residues. Germline V gene data show CDR1 as LNHNV and CDR2 as YYDKDF (reference sequence). With 5 bases removed from V and 0 bases from J, the gap between germline ends came to 8 bases. The variable domain in full, with the rest retrieved from reference TRBV15 and TRBJ2-1, is DAMVIQNPRYQVTQFGKPVTLSCSQTLNHNVMYWYQQKSSQAPKLLFHYYDKDFNNEADTPDNFQSRRPNTSFCFLDIRSPGLGDTAMYLCATSEGSSYNEQFFGPGTRLTVL.

The V and J genes are TRBV7-6 and TRBJ2-5; 8 bases match TRBD2. The ends lost 5 bases at V and 7 bases at J; junction bases unmatched: 6. CDR3 size: 13 residues. Germline V CDR1 and CDR2: SGHVS, FNYEAQ. In nucleotides, the CDR3 is TGTGCCAGCAGCCCCGGGACTAGAGGGACCCAGTACTTC. It specifies CASSPGTRGTQYF.

The chain has TRBV5-1 and TRBJ1-1; 9 positions agree with TRBD1. This CDR3 is built from 15 residues. CDR1 SGHRS and CDR2 YFSETQ come from the germline V gene. Trimming at V came to 4 bases and at J to 4 bases, leaving 8 bases not matched to a gene. CDR3 protein: CASSTGTGTGTEAFF. CDR3 coding DNA: TGCGCCAGCAGCACCGGGACAGGGACGGGCACTGAAGCTTTCTTT.

V is TRBV7-9 and J is TRBJ1-1; D uncertain. There are 12 residues in the CDR3. Trimming left V 1 base short and J 6 bases short, with 6 bases between. From germline, CDR1 is SEHNR and CDR2 FQNEAQ (reference sequence). CDR3 DNA sequence: TGTGCCAGCAGCTTAGGGAGGTCTGAAGCTTTCTTT. Encoded protein: CASSLGRSEAFF.

The chain joins TRBV28 to TRBJ1-4, with D possibly matching TRBD1 (6 bases). CDR1 and CDR2 from the germline V gene are MDHEN and SYDVKM. The CDR3 consists of 13 residues. Trimming removed 7 bases from V and 8 bases from J, with 14 bases in between. This chain's CDR3 is CASTRGVGEKLFF. The CDR3 DNA sequence: TGTGCCAGCACAAGGGGGGTTGGGGAAAAACTGTTTTTT.

The rearrangement uses TRBV6-6 and TRBJ2-7, with D tentatively TRBD1 or TRBD2 (6 bases each). The germline V gene has CDR1 MNHNY and CDR2 SVGAGI (reference sequence). The CDR3 is made up of 15 amino acids. V dropped 4 bases and J dropped 2 bases, with 15 bases sitting between them. The DNA for the CDR3 is TGTGCCAGCAGTTGGGGGGCAGGGGATGCCTACGAGCAGTACTTC. Translating it yields CASSWGAGDAYEQYF.

V gene TRBV5-1 combines with J gene TRBJ2-5; D ambiguous. CDR1 and CDR2 from the germline V gene are SGHRS and YFSETQ. Between the trimmed V and J ends, which lost 0 bases and 1 base, there was a span of 7 bases. The CDR3 covers 14 residues. The CDR3 region has the DNA TGCGCCAGCAGCTTGGGTATCGGCCAAGAGACCCAGTACTTC. Its protein is CASSLGIGQETQYF.

The V and J genes are TRBV7-2 and TRBJ1-5; tentative D call: TRBD1 (5 bases). This CDR3 has 17 residues. CDR1 is SGHTA and CDR2 is FQGNSA in the germline V gene. V was shortened by 4 bases and J by 7 bases, with 23 bases between the two germline ends. The CDR3 bases are TGTGCCAGCAGCTACGACAGATCCTGGTCCCGCTACCAGCCCCAGCATTTT. Its translation is CASSYDRSWSRYQPQHF. The full variable domain, with the rest looked up from reference TRBV7-2 and TRBJ1-5, is GAGVSQSPSNKVTEKGKDVELRCDPISGHTALYWYRQSLGQGLEFLIYFQGNSAPDKSGLPSDRFSAERTGGSVSTLTIQRTQQEDSAVYLCASSYDRSWSRYQPQHFGDGTRLSIL.

CDR3 sequence reads: CATSGRRGDYGYTF. The CDR3 DNA reads as TGTGCCACCAGCGGCAGACGGGGGGACTATGGCTACACCTTC. The chain couples TRBV15 to TRBJ1-2; possibly TRBD1 for D (5 bases). From germline, CDR1 is LNHNV and CDR2 YYDKDF (reference sequence). The CDR3 has 14 amino acids. The V end was cut by 5 bases, the J end by 3 bases, with 13 bases between.

The rearrangement links TRBV10-3 to TRBJ1-1; D ambiguous. This CDR3 has 13 amino acids. Germline CDR1 and CDR2: ENHRY and SYGVKD. The V end lost 8 bases, the J end lost 4 bases, and 14 bases lay between the germline ends. Here the CDR3 DNA reads TGTGCCATCTCTGCAGGACCTGCCACTGAAGCTTTCTTT. Translated, it gives CAISAGPATEAFF.

The rearrangement links TRBV9 to TRBJ1-4, with D possibly matching TRBD1 (6 bases). V lost 4 bases to trimming and J lost 8 bases, with 18 bases between them. This CDR3 comprises 15 residues. Per germline, CDR1 SGDLS and CDR2 YYNGEE. In DNA, the CDR3 is TGTGCCAGCAGCCCCAGAGGAGGGGGAGAAGAAAAACTGTTTTTT. It yields the protein CASSPRGGGEEKLFF.

This chain connects TRBV27 to TRBJ2-1, with 12 bases fitting TRBD2. CDR3 length: 18 residues. Germline loops: CDR1 MNHEY, CDR2 SMNVEV (reference sequence). V was clipped by 0 bases and J by 0 bases; unmatched bases: 3. CDR3 residues: CASSLSTSGGSSYNEQFF. The CDR3, as DNA: TGTGCCAGCAGTTTATCGACTAGCGGGGGCAGCTCCTACAATGAGCAGTTCTTC.

This clone has a single count. This rearrangement joins TRBV9 to TRBJ1-5; TRBD1 matches at 7 bases. Germline loops: CDR1 SGDLS, CDR2 YYNGEE. V lost 4 bases, J lost 10 bases, and 14 bases stayed unmatched. The CDR3 consists of 15 residues. The CDR3 sequence is CASSTTGEAFHPQHF. For the CDR3, the DNA is TGTGCCAGCAGCACAACAGGGGAGGCATTTCACCCCCAGCATTTT.

This chain links TRBV6-6 with TRBJ1-4; D gene unclear. CDR3 length equals 14 residues. V lost 3 bases to trimming and J lost 2 bases, with 7 bases between them. The germline V gene encodes CDR1 MNHNY and CDR2 SVGAGI (reference sequence). CDR3 sequence reads: CASSYPETNEKLFF. CDR3 sequence (DNA): TGTGCCAGCAGTTATCCAGAGACTAATGAAAAACTGTTTTTT.

The genes are TRBV6-6 and TRBJ1-1, with D possibly being TRBD1 (5 bases). Germline V lookup: CDR1 MNHNY, CDR2 SVGAGI (reference sequence). Trimming shortened V by 0 bases and J by 11 bases, and 10 bases separated the two germline ends. This CDR3 has 12 amino acids. CDR3 sequence (DNA): TGTGCCAGCAGTTACTCGGGGGAATTGGCTTTCTTT. It is translated as CASSYSGELAFF.

The J gene is TRBJ2-7, the V gene TRBV18; D is unresolved. Germline V gene lookup returns CDR1 KGHSH and CDR2 LQKENI. The CDR3 covers 12 residues. Trimming removed 5 bases from V and 4 bases from J, with 9 bases in between. The CDR3 DNA sequence: TGTGCCAGCTCATCTATCTTTTACGAGCAGTACTTC. Encoded protein: CASSSIFYEQYF.

The J gene is TRBJ2-1, the V gene TRBV30; 12 nucleotides align to TRBD1. Germline lookup yields CDR1 GTSNPN and CDR2 SVGIG (reference sequence). CDR3 length: 16 residues. Trimming took 2 bases from V and 4 from J; bases not matched to a gene: 6. The CDR3 nucleotides are TGTGCCTGGAGTTCACGGGACAGGGGGCAGTACAATGAGCAGTTCTTC. This translates into CAWSSRDRGQYNEQFF.

Details on this clone: This sample includes further DNA sequences coding for the same CDR3. The J gene is TRBJ2-6, the V gene TRBV7-3; 7 bases are shared with TRBD2. J lost 5 bases, V lost 2 bases, and 3 bases had no gene match. Per the germline V gene, CDR1 is SGHTA and CDR2 is FQGTGA. The CDR3 is 15 residues long. The CDR3 DNA is TGTGCCAGCAGCTTAGGGGGGGGGAGGGCCAACGTCCTGACTTTC. It yields the protein CASSLGGGRANVLTF.

V is TRBV30 and J is TRBJ2-6; D gene uncertain. The germline CDR1 and CDR2 sequences are GTSNPN and SVGIG (reference sequence). The CDR3 sequence is 11 residues long. V was shortened by 3 bases and J by 6 bases, with 3 bases between the two germline ends. CDR3 sequence reads: CAWSAANVLTF. The CDR3 bases are TGTGCCTGGAGCGCGGCCAACGTCCTGACTTTC.